This T cell receptor (beta chain) was documented in a study of shared clonotypes between healthy human individuals. Overall study: There were three CD4 naive, three CD4 memory, two CD8 naive and one CD8 memory plates per donor.

All of the donors resided in Nashville, Tennessee, and each was a Caucasian adult. Between the trimmed V and J ends, which lost 6 bases and 7 bases, there was a span of 15 bases. Per the germline V gene, CDR1 is SNHLY and CDR2 is FYNNEI. This CDR3 has 14 amino acids. Profiled with immunoSEQ multiplex PCR; TCRdb holds only in-frame clones, not every one. The data contain millions of clones, approximately 94% of them singletons. The chain uses TRBV2 and TRBJ1-4; possible D gene TRBD1, 6 bases. The TCR was taken from a man younger than 30 in good health. Sequencing used naive CD4+ T cells sorted from blood. Subset denoted: CD45RA+ positively selected. The CDR3 DNA sequence: TGTGCCAGCAGCAAACAGGGATCCAGTGAAAAACTGTTTTTT. This gives the protein CASSKQGSSEKLFF.